This entry concerns a single TCR beta chain. The data were produced by immunoSEQ multiplex PCR, yet TCRdb's version contains in-frame clones alone and is incomplete. Here the sample spans about 190,000 clones, roughly 89% being singletons. The sample comes from a study of blood T cell repertoires in COVID-19. The CDR3 loop spans 15 amino acids. Trimming cost V 5 bases and J 6 bases, with 19 bases left between them. Germline lookup yields CDR1 MDHEN and CDR2 SYDVKM. The sample comprised peripheral blood. This rearrangement joins TRBV28 to TRBJ1-1; perhaps TRBD1 as D (6 bases). The source of this sequence is a man between 45 and 60 years old with acute or convalescent COVID-19. The CDR3: CASSTSGQQEAEAFF. In DNA, the CDR3 is TGTGCCAGCAGTACGTCTGGACAGCAGGAGGCTGAAGCTTTCTTT.